These T cell receptor beta chains were read from a single sample in a study of T cells in Graves' hyperthyroidism and ophthalmopathy. MiXCR was run by TCRdb on the multiplex PCR reads, yielding one entry per CDR3 protein. The table records some 800,000 distinct CDR3 sequences, 38% of them present only once. The sequenced sample was blood. Every receptor here comes from a man aged 18 to 30 with Graves' hyperthyroidism. Each CDR3 is given with its conserved first and last residue. A D gene is named only where the DNA matches it firmly. Rows give clone size only sometimes, using once, few, many, or a class for an expanded clone.

v_gene	abundance	j_gene	d_gene	CDR3nt	CDR3aa
TRBV7-8	many	TRBJ2-2	.	TGTGCCAGCAGCTTAGGGCGGTACACCGGGGAGCTGTTTTTT	CASSLGRYTGELFF
TRBV7-9	few	TRBJ2-5	TRBD1	TGTGCCAGCAGCTCACCAGACAGGGGGGAACAAGAGACCCAGTACTTC	CASSSPDRGEQETQYF
TRBV7-9	many	TRBJ1-1	.	TGTGCCAGCAGCGGAAGGGGCGAGATGAACACTGAAGCTTTCTTT	CASSGRGEMNTEAFF
TRBV7-9	many	TRBJ2-7	.	TGTGCCAGCGCCTTTGACTACGAGCAGTACTTC	CASAFDYEQYF
TRBV11-2	few	TRBJ1-1	TRBD1	TGTGCCAGCAGACCCAACAGGGGGCCGGCTGAAGCTTTCTTT	CASRPNRGPAEAFF
TRBV9	.	TRBJ2-7	.	TGTGCCAGCAGTTACTCGAATTTGGTGGAGCAGTACTTC	CASSYSNLVEQYF
TRBV14	.	TRBJ1-3	TRBD1	TGTGCCAGCAGCCACCCAGGACAGGTTTTGGGGCTGAACACCATATATTTT	CASSHPGQVLGLNTIYF
TRBV29-1	many	TRBJ1-3	.	TGCAGTTACAGTCACTCTGGAAACACCATATATTTT	CSYSHSGNTIYF
TRBV29-1	many	TRBJ1-5	.	TGCAGCGTGGAAAATCAGCCCCAGCATTTT	CSVENQPQHF
TRBV7-2	.	TRBJ1-1	.	TGTGCCAGCAGCTTAGTGAAGAACATGAACACTGAAGCTTTCTTT	CASSLVKNMNTEAFF
TRBV7-9	few	TRBJ1-5	.	TGTGCCAGCAGCTGGGGTGGGACTGGGAGCAATCAGCCCCAGCATTTT	CASSWGGTGSNQPQHF
TRBV25-1	.	TRBJ1-2	.	TGTGCCTGCAGTGCGGGAGGCGATTATGGCTACACCTTC	CACSAGGDYGYTF
TRBV29-1	many	TRBJ1-5	.	TGCAGCGATCCGCGGCGGGGGGTTCAGCCCCAGCATTTT	CSDPRRGVQPQHF
TRBV2	many	TRBJ2-2	.	TGTGCCAGCAGTGAGAAGGGAGTCTATCCCGGGGAGCTGTTTTTT	CASSEKGVYPGELFF
TRBV29-1	.	TRBJ1-2	.	TGCAGCGTTGAGTTCGAGGGAAGAGACGGCTACACCTTC	CSVEFEGRDGYTF
TRBV10-3	.	TRBJ2-7	TRBD1	TGTGCCATCAGGCCCGAGACAGGGGCCGGCCACGAGCAGTACTTC	CAIRPETGAGHEQYF
TRBV5-1	.	TRBJ1-6	.	TGCGCCAGCAGCCCCATGAGACAGGAAAAATATTCACCCCTCCACTTT	CASSPMRQEKYSPLHF
TRBV7-3	.	TRBJ1-2	TRBD1	TGTGCCAGCAGCTCCGGGACAGGGCGGGTCACTGGCTACACCTTC	CASSSGTGRVTGYTF
TRBV7-9	.	TRBJ1-1	.	TGTGCCAGCAGCTACGCCAAGCGCGACACTGAAGCTTTCTTT	CASSYAKRDTEAFF
TRBV2	many	TRBJ1-1	TRBD1	TGTGCCAGCGAAGTCCAGGGGGCGAACACTGAAGCTTTCTTT	CASEVQGANTEAFF
TRBV12-3/TRBV12-4	many	TRBJ1-4	TRBD1	TGTGCCAGCAGTCCCGGACAGGTTGAAAAACTGTTTTTT	CASSPGQVEKLFF
TRBV5-1	.	TRBJ2-5	.	TGCGCCAGCAGCTTGGGGGAAAGCTTCTACCAAGAGACCCAGTACTTC	CASSLGESFYQETQYF
TRBV7-3	.	TRBJ2-2	.	TGTGCCAGCAGCCGAGAGTTCGGGGAGCTGTTTTTT	CASSREFGELFF
TRBV6-5	many	TRBJ1-6	TRBD1	TGTGCCACAGGACAGGGTAATTCACCCCTCCACTTT	CATGQGNSPLHF
TRBV29-1	many	TRBJ1-1	.	TGCAGCGTTGTCGTGTTGAATCTGGCAAACACTGAAGCTTTCTTT	CSVVVLNLANTEAFF
TRBV20-1	.	TRBJ1-1	.	TGCAGTGTCCCGCGGGGAGCGAACACTGAAGCTTTCTTT	CSVPRGANTEAFF
TRBV12-3/TRBV12-4	many	TRBJ1-2	TRBD1	TGTGCCAGCAGTAGGGGGCACGATGGCTACACCTTC	CASSRGHDGYTF
TRBV15	few	TRBJ2-7	TRBD2	TGTGCCACCAGCAGGACTCCACTAGCGGGGAGCTCCTACGAGCAGTACTTC	CATSRTPLAGSSYEQYF
TRBV29-1	.	TRBJ2-7	TRBD2	TGCAGCGTTGAAATTGGGGGTGGGACGGCGGGGGACGAGCAGTACTTC	CSVEIGGGTAGDEQYF
TRBV7-8	many	TRBJ2-5	TRBD2	TGTGCCAGCAGCCGCCGGACTAGCGGGGGGGAGGAGACCCAGTACTTC	CASSRRTSGGEETQYF